The rows below give T cell receptor beta chains drawn from one sample of a study of blood T cell repertoires in COVID-19. Assay: immunoSEQ multiplex PCR; the TCRdb copy retains only in-frame clones and omits some. Found here are more than 150,000 clones, around 84% of them singletons; the top ten hold roughly 14%. The sequencing input was peripheral blood. Receptor source: a man younger than 40 with active or convalescent COVID-19. Both conserved end residues are part of each CDR3. D genes are given only for firm matches. A clone size is listed for some rows: how often the clone was seen (once, few, many), or a class if it is expanded.

V	J	D	size	DNA	CDR3
TRBV5-6	TRBJ2-3	TRBD2	-	TGTGCCAGCAGCCAGCCTAGCGGGGGTTTCACAGATACGCAGTATTTT	CASSQPSGGFTDTQYF
TRBV2	TRBJ1-5	-	-	TGTGCCAGCAGGGCTGGCGGGCCCCAGCATTTT	CASRAGGPQHF
TRBV11-1	TRBJ1-5	TRBD1	few	TGTGCCAGCAGCCCAGGGACAGCTAATCAGCCCCAGCATTTT	CASSPGTANQPQHF
TRBV19	TRBJ1-2	-	-	TGTGCCAGTGGCGGACGAGCTGAGGGTGGCTACACCTTC	CASGGRAEGGYTF
TRBV24-1	TRBJ2-1	TRBD1	-	TGTGCCACCAGTGATAGCCGACAGGGGGGCAATGAGCAGTTCTTC	CATSDSRQGGNEQFF
TRBV2	TRBJ2-5	TRBD2	-	TGTGCCAGCAGCTTGAGCGGGGGGGCACGAGAGACCCAGTACTTC	CASSLSGGARETQYF
TRBV28	TRBJ1-3	-	-	TGTGCCAGCAGTTCATCGGGAATCCGTCTCGAAAACACCATATATTTT	CASSSSGIRLENTIYF
TRBV29-1	TRBJ2-1	TRBD2	-	TGCAGCGTTGGGACTAGCGGGATCGAGGCGAATGAGCAGTTCTTC	CSVGTSGIEANEQFF
TRBV4-1	TRBJ2-3	TRBD2	-	TGCGCCAGCAGCCACGCTCAGACTAGCGGGACGGTGACAGATACGCAGTATTTT	CASSHAQTSGTVTDTQYF
TRBV5-4	TRBJ2-3	-	once	TGTGCCAGCAGCACAAGCGGAGCGATCACAGATACGCAGTATTTT	CASSTSGAITDTQYF
TRBV7-9	TRBJ1-2	-	-	TGTGCCAGCAGCCCCCCTGGATCCGAGGGCTATGGCTACACCTTC	CASSPPGSEGYGYTF
TRBV5-1	TRBJ1-4	-	-	TGCGCCAGCAGACCGACCAGGGGCTATAATGAAAAACTGTTTTTT	CASRPTRGYNEKLFF
TRBV27	TRBJ2-5	TRBD1	-	TGTGCCAGCAGTAGACAACCAGGGGGCCAAGAGACCCAGTACTTC	CASSRQPGGQETQYF
TRBV9	TRBJ2-5	-	many	TGTGCCAGCAGCGTAGCGCCAGCGGCCCAACAAGAGACCCAGTACTTC	CASSVAPAAQQETQYF
TRBV19	TRBJ1-1	TRBD1	-	TGTGCCAGTAGTATAGACACCGACAGGGTTCCTGAAGCTTTCTTT	CASSIDTDRVPEAFF
TRBV7-2	TRBJ1-1	-	-	TGTGCCAGCAGCCCCGGGAGTGTGAACACTGAAGCTTTCTTT	CASSPGSVNTEAFF
TRBV28	TRBJ1-5	-	-	TGTGCCAGCAGTTTAGTCGGGAATAACTGGCCCCAGCATTTT	CASSLVGNNWPQHF
TRBV27	TRBJ2-3	TRBD1	-	TGTGCCAGCAGATCGGGACAGGGAACAGATACGCAGTATTTT	CASRSGQGTDTQYF
TRBV9	TRBJ2-1	TRBD2	-	TGTGCCAGCAGCGTAGCTAGCGGGGGGGCAGCAGGTCAGTTCTTC	CASSVASGGAAGQFF
TRBV27	TRBJ1-6	-	few	TGTGCCAGCAGTTTATTGGCAGGGGATTCACCCCTCCACTTT	CASSLLAGDSPLHF
TRBV4-1	TRBJ1-5	-	once	TGCGCCAGCAGCCAACCGGGACGGGAGAACGGTCAGCCCCAGCATTTT	CASSQPGRENGQPQHF
TRBV27	TRBJ1-2	-	-	TGTGCCAGCAGTTTGACCCAGGGAATCTATGGCTACACCTTC	CASSLTQGIYGYTF
TRBV3-1/TRBV3-2	TRBJ2-3	-	-	TGTGCCAGCAGCCAAGGCAGGGGGGTGGGCACAGATACGCAGTATTTT	CASSQGRGVGTDTQYF
TRBV3-1/TRBV3-2	TRBJ2-1	-	-	TGTGCCAGCAGCCACGTCGGGAGCGCCTACAATGAGCAGTTCTTC	CASSHVGSAYNEQFF
TRBV4-3	TRBJ2-7	-	few	TGCGCCAGCAGCCAAGATTTTTACGGCTCGGGCGGGACCGTCAACGAGCAGTACTTC	CASSQDFYGSGGTVNEQYF
TRBV4-3	TRBJ2-3	TRBD2	-	TGCGCCAGCAGCCAAGGTCCTCCCGGGAGGAGCACAGATACGCAGTATTTT	CASSQGPPGRSTDTQYF
TRBV15	TRBJ2-1	-	-	TGTGCCACCAGCAGAGATGAGAGGTACAATGAGCAGTTCTTC	CATSRDERYNEQFF
TRBV29-1	TRBJ1-3	-	-	TGCAGCTGCAGGGATTCTGGAAACACCATATATTTT	CSCRDSGNTIYF
TRBV18	TRBJ1-4	-	-	TGTGCCAGCTCACCACTACAGAAGGGAGCTAATGAAAAACTGTTTTTT	CASSPLQKGANEKLFF
TRBV3-1/TRBV3-2	TRBJ2-2	-	-	TGTGCCAGCAGCCTTAACAGGGACGGGTACACCGGGGAGCTGTTTTTT	CASSLNRDGYTGELFF
TRBV19	TRBJ2-3	TRBD2	-	TGTGCCAGCACACCACCTAGCGGGAGGGCCGGGACGACAGATACGCAGTATTTT	CASTPPSGRAGTTDTQYF
TRBV19	TRBJ2-3	-	-	TGTGCCAGTAGTATCCTCCGAGGGAGAACTAGCACAGATACGCAGTATTTT	CASSILRGRTSTDTQYF
TRBV4-2	TRBJ2-7	-	-	TGTGCCAGCAGCCAAGATCGACTTTACGAGCAGTACTTC	CASSQDRLYEQYF
TRBV5-6	TRBJ2-7	TRBD2	-	TGTGCCAGCAGCTCACCACTAGCGGGAGTCTGGGAGCAGTACTTC	CASSSPLAGVWEQYF
TRBV19	TRBJ1-3	TRBD1	-	TGTGCCAGTTTGGACAGGGGAAGCTCTGGAAACACCATATATTTT	CASLDRGSSGNTIYF
TRBV5-4	TRBJ2-1	-	-	TGTGCCAGCAGCTTGGCTCGGGTTGACAATGAGCAGTTCTTC	CASSLARVDNEQFF
TRBV11-1	TRBJ1-4	TRBD1	-	TGTGCCAGCAGCCCCCGTGGGACAGTGGATGAAAAACTGTTTTTT	CASSPRGTVDEKLFF
TRBV3-1/TRBV3-2	TRBJ1-1	TRBD1	-	TGTGCCAGCAGCCAAGCGGGACAGCAGAACACTGAAGCTTTCTTT	CASSQAGQQNTEAFF
TRBV5-4	TRBJ2-1	TRBD2	-	TGTGCCAGCAGCCTTAGCGGGGGCTCCTACAATGAGCAGTTCTTC	CASSLSGGSYNEQFF
TRBV30	TRBJ1-1	-	-	TGTGCCTGGAGTACTGGTCCGAACACTGAAGCTTTCTTT	CAWSTGPNTEAFF
TRBV12-5	TRBJ2-7	-	-	TGTGCTAGTGGTTTGGTACTGGGTGGACAGAGCGGTTCCTACGAGCAGTACTTC	CASGLVLGGQSGSYEQYF
TRBV5-5	TRBJ1-3	-	-	TGTGCCAGCAGCTTTGGACAGCCAAGCTCTGGAAACACCATATATTTT	CASSFGQPSSGNTIYF
TRBV3-1/TRBV3-2	TRBJ2-2	-	once	TGTGCCAGCAGCCAAAACCCCCAGGGAACCGGGGAGCTGTTTTTT	CASSQNPQGTGELFF
TRBV5-6	TRBJ2-3	-	-	TGTGCCAGCAGCTGGACGGCGGGAGATACGCAGTATTTT	CASSWTAGDTQYF
TRBV9	TRBJ1-1	-	-	TGTGCCAGCAGCGTAGAGGCAGGGTTAAGCACTGAAGCTTTCTTT	CASSVEAGLSTEAFF
TRBV6-1	TRBJ2-2	TRBD1	-	TGTGCCAGCAGTGAAGCGCTAATCGGGACAGGAGACACCGGGGAGCTGTTTTTT	CASSEALIGTGDTGELFF
TRBV5-1	TRBJ2-1	TRBD2	-	TGCGCCAGCAGCTTGGGACTAGCGGGGACGCTTGGTAATGAGCAGTTCTTC	CASSLGLAGTLGNEQFF
TRBV13	TRBJ2-1	-	-	TGTGCCAGCAGCCACCCCCCGAGGGCAGGTTTCTACAATGAGCAGTTCTTC	CASSHPPRAGFYNEQFF